This TCR beta chain was identified during a study of CD8 T cells in ankylosing spondylitis. This CDR3 region has 13 residues. Germline CDR1 and CDR2: LGHNA and YNFKEQ. Study-wide results and caveats: A TCR beta motif of several highly homologous variants seemed to mark ankylosing spondylitis blood.

In its sample, this clonotype was seen many times. Antigen: not known. MiXCR, run by TCRdb on the 5' RACE reads, gives a single entry per CDR3 protein. This sample yields over 110,000 distinct CDR3 sequences, of which approximately 9.2% are seen a single time; about 7.1% belongs to the top ten. Sequenced: synovial fluid, either unsorted or a sorted T cell fraction (not recorded which). The chain employs TRBV4-2 and TRBJ1-5; no firm D call. This receptor was taken from a male donor with ankylosing spondylitis. This CDR3 is CGSAPWVNQPQHF. In nucleotides, the CDR3 is TGTGGATCGGCCCCGTGGGTCAATCAGCCCCAGCATTTT.